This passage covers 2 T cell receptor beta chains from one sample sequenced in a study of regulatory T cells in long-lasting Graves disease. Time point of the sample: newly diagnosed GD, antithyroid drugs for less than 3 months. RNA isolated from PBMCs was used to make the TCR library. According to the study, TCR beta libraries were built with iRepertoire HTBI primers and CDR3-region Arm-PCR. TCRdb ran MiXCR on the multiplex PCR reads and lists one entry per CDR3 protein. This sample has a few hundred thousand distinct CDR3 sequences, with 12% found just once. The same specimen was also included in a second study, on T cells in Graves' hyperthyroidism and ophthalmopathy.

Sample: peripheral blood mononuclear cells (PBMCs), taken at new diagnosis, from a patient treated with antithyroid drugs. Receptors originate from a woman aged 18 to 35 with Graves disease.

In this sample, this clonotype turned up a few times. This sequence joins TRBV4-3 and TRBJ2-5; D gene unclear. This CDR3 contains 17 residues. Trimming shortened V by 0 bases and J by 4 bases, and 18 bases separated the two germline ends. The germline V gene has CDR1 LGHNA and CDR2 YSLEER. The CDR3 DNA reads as TGCGCCAGCAGCCAAGACCCCCCAGGAACCAAGGGAGAGACCCAGTACTTC. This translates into CASSQDPPGTKGETQYF.

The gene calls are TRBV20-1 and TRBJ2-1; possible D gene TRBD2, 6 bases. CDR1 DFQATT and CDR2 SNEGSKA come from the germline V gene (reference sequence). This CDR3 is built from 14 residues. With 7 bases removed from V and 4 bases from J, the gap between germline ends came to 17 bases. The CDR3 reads CSVLGDFGYNEQFF. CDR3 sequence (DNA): TGCAGTGTTCTTGGGGACTTCGGGTACAATGAGCAGTTCTTC.